The next 6 T cell receptor beta chains were all read from a single sample in a study of graft-versus-host responses after intestinal transplantation. Repertoires were generated with immunoSEQ multiplex PCR, while TCRdb's copy carries only in-frame clones and drops some. The sample holds about 93,000 clones, over 85% seen once. These receptors have no known antigen. The source was unstimulated CD8+ T cells sorted from spleen or lymph node cells, collected before intestinal transplant. The receptor source for this set is a human donor who received an intestinal transplant.

This rearrangement joins TRBV9 to TRBJ2-7, with TRBD1 matching 7 bases. The CDR3 has 17 amino acids. Germline V gene lookup returns CDR1 SGDLS and CDR2 YYNGEE. V dropped 2 bases and J dropped 0; count of bases not matched to a gene: 11. CDR3 loop: CASSVTGSSVGSYEQYF. The DNA of the CDR3 is TGTGCCAGCAGCGTGACAGGGAGCTCAGTCGGCTCCTACGAGCAGTACTTC.

V usage is TRBV7-8 and J usage is TRBJ2-7; 7 positions match TRBD1. CDR3 length: 13 residues. Looked up from germline, CDR1 is SGHVS and CDR2 is FQNEAQ. V lost 3 bases and J lost 3; bases outside the gene matches: 2. The CDR3: CASSLGQLYEQYF. CDR3 bases: TGTGCCAGCAGCTTGGGACAGCTCTACGAGCAGTACTTC.

The V gene is TRBV15, the J gene TRBJ2-3; 7 nucleotides align to TRBD2. V dropped 3 bases and J dropped 2; count of bases not matched to a gene: 8. Germline assignment: CDR1 LNHNV and CDR2 YYDKDF (reference sequence). This CDR3 comprises 16 residues. CDR3 in amino acids: CATSSGGKLYTDTQYF. In DNA form, the CDR3 reads TGTGCCACCAGCAGCGGGGGGAAACTCTACACAGATACGCAGTATTTT.

V gene TRBV28 combines with J gene TRBJ1-2; perhaps TRBD1 as D (5 bases). The CDR3 runs to 13 residues. The germline V gene has CDR1 MDHEN and CDR2 SYDVKM. The V gene lost 6 bases and the J gene lost 4 bases, with 12 bases spanning the gap. This chain's CDR3 is CASRMTESYGYTF. The CDR3 coding sequence is TGTGCCAGCAGGATGACAGAAAGCTATGGCTACACCTTC.

The V call is TRBV27, the J call TRBJ2-7; 8 bases align to TRBD2. Germline V CDR1 and CDR2: MNHEY, SMNVEV (reference sequence). CDR3 length equals 14 residues. Trimming at V came to 5 bases and at J to 4 bases, leaving 7 bases not matched to a gene. The CDR3 loop is CASSKSREGYEQYF. CDR3 nucleotide sequence: TGTGCCAGCAGTAAAAGCCGGGAGGGATACGAGCAGTACTTC.

This rearrangement joins TRBV19 to TRBJ1-5; D uncertain. Trimming cost V 3 bases and J 7 bases, with 13 bases left between them. From germline, CDR1 is LNHDA and CDR2 SQIVND (reference sequence). This CDR3 comprises 14 residues. CDR3 sequence (DNA): TGTGCCAGTAGTATCGTTAGCACGCGCCAGCCCCAGCATTTT. The encoded protein is CASSIVSTRQPQHF.